The 4 T cell receptor beta chains presented below share a single source sample, sequenced in a study of T cells expressing NK-cell markers. Using the 5' RACE reads, TCRdb records one entry per CDR3 protein without DNA. The sample table includes 350,000 to 450,000 distinct CDR3 sequences. The sample consisted of blood T cells: a sorted CD56 or NKG2C T cell subset, CD4+ or CD8+ T cells, or bulk PBMC T cells (not recorded which). These receptors came from a man aged 18-70 years in good health.

The V gene is TRBV29-1, the J gene TRBJ1-1. Per germline, CDR1 SQVTM and CDR2 ANQGSEA. This CDR3 has 13 residues. The CDR3 reads CSVVKQLNTEAFF. Using reference TRBV29-1 and TRBJ1-1 for the parts outside the CDR3, the full variable domain is SAVISQKPSRDICQRGTSLTIQCQVDSQVTMMFWYRQQPGQSLTLIATANQGSEATYESGFVIDKFPISRPNLTFSTLTVSNMSPEDSSIYLCSVVKQLNTEAFFGQGTRLTVV.

The chain is built from TRBV9 and TRBJ2-1; no DNA is available, so the TRBD2 call from TCRdb remains unchecked. CDR3 length: 12 residues. In germline, CDR1 is SGDLS, CDR2 YYNGEE. The CDR3 here is CASSVGGDEQFF.

This chain joins TRBV18 and TRBJ1-4; TCRdb indicates TRBD1, and absent DNA this call remains unverified. The CDR3 has 15 residues. Germline V gives CDR1 KGHSH, CDR2 LQKENI. The CDR3 loop is CASSPLREGSEKLFF.

The chain couples TRBV15 to TRBJ2-5; TCRdb outputs TRBD1, but without DNA this stays unchecked. This CDR3 has 14 amino acids. Germline V gene sequence: CDR1 LNHNV, CDR2 YYDKDF (reference sequence). The CDR3 sequence is CATSRRTGKETQYF.